A single sample is the source of the 13 T cell receptor beta chains below, sequenced in a study of cytomegalovirus exposure and HLA in healthy donors. PCR employed 60 Vbeta and 13 Jbeta primers. Sequenced by immunoSEQ multiplex PCR; TCRdb stores in-frame clones only, minus some. The sample consists of 130,000 or so clones, around 80% of them appearing once. Sequencing was done on a sample of PBMCs. These receptors came from a woman in her late teens or twenties in good health and CMV-seronegative.

This rearrangement joins TRBV9 to TRBJ2-5; D uncertain. The J call may be wrong; the DNA end is better matched by TRBJ2-7. Germline lookup yields CDR1 SGDLS and CDR2 YYNGEE. The CDR3 length is 13 residues. DNA of the CDR3: TGTGCCAGCAGCGTCAGAGACACCTACGAGCAGTACTTC. Its translation: CASSVRDTYEQYF.

This chain connects TRBV11-2 to TRBJ1-3; no definite D call. Germline CDR1 is SGHAT and CDR2 is FQNNGV. The length of the CDR3 is 12 residues. V was cut by 5 bases and J by 5 bases, with 7 bases left in between. This chain's CDR3 is CASSQNRNTIYF. CDR3 sequence (DNA): TGTGCCAGCAGCCAGAATAGAAACACCATATATTTT.

A note on this clone: A read error may account for a junction end that differs from germline. This chain connects TRBV7-2 to TRBJ1-1, with D maybe TRBD1 (6 bases). The CDR3 covers 15 residues. Germline CDR1 SGHTA, CDR2 FQGNSA. The CDR3 spells CAGSSLSRTDTEAFF. The CDR3, as DNA: TGTGCCGGCAGCTCCCTGAGCCGGACAGACACTGAAGCTTTCTTT.

This clone occurred a few times. The chain carries TRBV4-2 and TRBJ2-2, with D possibly being TRBD1 (6 bases). The CDR3 is made up of 18 amino acids. Trimming stripped 3 bases from V and 2 bases from J, with 19 bases between. Germline-derived CDR1 and CDR2 are LGHNA and YNFKEQ. CDR3 loop: CASSQVLEGQLNTGELFF. For the CDR3, the DNA is TGTGCCAGCAGCCAGGTACTCGAGGGACAACTAAACACCGGGGAGCTGTTTTTT.

The chain employs TRBV6-1 and TRBJ2-5; D is perhaps TRBD1 (5 bases). The CDR3 totals 14 residues. The V gene lost 6 bases and the J gene lost 0 bases, with 11 bases spanning the gap. Germline values: CDR1 MNHNS, CDR2 SASEGT. The CDR3 DNA follows: TGTGCCAGCAGGGCGGACAACGACCAAGAGACCCAGTACTTC. Translated: CASRADNDQETQYF.

The chain links TRBV27 to TRBJ1-1, with 9 bases fitting TRBD1. The CDR3 sequence is 14 residues long. The ends lost 2 bases at V and 5 bases at J; junction bases unmatched: 3. From germline, CDR1 is MNHEY and CDR2 SMNVEV (reference sequence). The CDR3 is CASSLMDRGTEAFF. CDR3 sequence (DNA): TGTGCCAGCAGTTTAATGGACAGGGGAACTGAAGCTTTCTTT.

This sequence joins TRBV27 and TRBJ2-3; 7 positions agree with TRBD1. This CDR3 comprises 14 residues. The germline gives CDR1 MNHEY, CDR2 SMNVEV (reference sequence). After removal of 3 bases from V and 3 bases from J, the junction contained 3 bases not matched to a gene. CDR3 amino acids: CASSFDRVTDTQYF. The CDR3 DNA is TGTGCCAGCAGTTTCGACAGGGTGACAGATACGCAGTATTTT.

This clone has only a few counts. The chain recombines TRBV6-5 with TRBJ1-1, with D tentatively TRBD1 (5 bases). Trimming shortened V by 7 bases and J by 1 base, and 7 bases separated the two germline ends. Per germline, CDR1 MNHEY and CDR2 SVGAGI. CDR3 length: 12 residues. In nucleotides, the CDR3 is TGTGCCAGCAAAACAGGGAACACTGAAGCTTTCTTT. Its protein is CASKTGNTEAFF.

This clone has only one observation. The chain uses TRBV5-1 and TRBJ2-7; maybe TRBD1 (7 bases). Deletions cut 4 bases from V and 3 bases from J, with 17 bases between. The length of the CDR3 is 15 residues. Germline V CDR1 and CDR2: SGHRS, YFSETQ. CDR3: CASSPGGTDLYEQYF. CDR3 DNA sequence: TGCGCCAGCAGCCCCGGAGGGACAGATCTCTACGAGCAGTACTTC. Looking up the rest from reference TRBV5-1 and TRBJ2-7 gives the full variable domain: KAGVTQTPRYLIKTRGQQVTLSCSPISGHRSVSWYQQTPGQGLQFLFEYFSETQRNKGNFPGRFSGRQFSNSRSEMNVSTLELGDSALYLCASSPGGTDLYEQYFGPGTRLTVT.

This chain joins TRBV25-1 and TRBJ2-7, with a weak D call TRBD2 (5 bases). The germline CDR1 and CDR2 sequences are MGHDK and SYGVNS. Trimming took off 0 bases at V and 6 bases at J, with 9 bases between the two ends. There are 13 residues in the CDR3. The CDR3 loop reads CASSEYLEAEQYF. In nucleotides, the CDR3 is TGTGCCAGCAGTGAATATTTGGAGGCCGAGCAGTACTTC.

This clone was detected only a few times. The chain couples TRBV2 to TRBJ2-5, with 9 bases aligning to TRBD2. From germline, CDR1 is SNHLY and CDR2 FYNNEI. V trimming: 3 bases; J trimming: 1 base; junction bases outside the gene matches: 9. CDR3 length equals 17 residues. CDR3 coding DNA: TGTGCCAGCAGTGACCGGCGCTCTAGCGGGGTCCAAGAGACCCAGTACTTC. The encoded protein is CASSDRRSSGVQETQYF.

V usage is TRBV6-5 and J usage is TRBJ1-4; 9 bases fit TRBD1. CDR3 length equals 14 residues. Germline values: CDR1 MNHEY, CDR2 SVGAGI. Trimming took 3 bases from V and 8 from J; bases not matched to a gene: 4. The CDR3 DNA reads TGTGCCAGCAGTTATTACAGGGGGCTCGAAAAACTGTTTTTT. Protein sequence: CASSYYRGLEKLFF.

The chain carries TRBV29-1 and TRBJ1-1; 10 nucleotides match TRBD1. CDR1 SQVTM and CDR2 ANQGSEA come from the germline V gene. CDR3 size: 14 residues. V dropped 6 bases and J dropped 1; count of bases not matched to a gene: 5. CDR3 in amino acids: CSVGTGEGNTEAFF. The CDR3 DNA is TGCAGCGTCGGGACAGGGGAGGGGAACACTGAAGCTTTCTTT.